This T cell receptor (beta chain) was observed in a study of shared clonotypes between healthy human individuals. Regarding the study as a whole: The generation probabilities recorded for non-shared clonotypes fell below those of clonotypes shared by all four donors.

Per germline, CDR1 SGHTA and CDR2 FQGNSA. The CDR3 totals 14 residues. V trimming: 7 bases; J trimming: 4 bases; junction bases outside the gene matches: 3. On this clone: The antigen remains unidentified.

Repertoires were generated with immunoSEQ multiplex PCR, while TCRdb's copy carries only in-frame clones and drops some. This sample has 2 million to 2.5 million clones, with 85% to 95% found just once. This clonotype was obtained from a man aged 18 to 29 in good health. Some clones in this sample may be carry-over from other donors' samples. The sequencing sample was made of naive CD4+ T cells from PBMCs. As for subset: CD45RA+ positively selected. The V and J genes are TRBV7-2 and TRBJ2-2; 10 bases line up with TRBD1. CDR3 in DNA: TGTGCCAGCATGCGGGACAGGGGCACCGGGGAGCTGTTTTTT. Translating gives CASMRDRGTGELFF.